This T cell receptor (beta chain) was recorded in a study of CD8+CD57+ T cells in acquired aplastic anemia. Background on the study: Yields of DNA that came from sorted CD4+ and CD8+ cells averaged roughly 3.3 ug.

For CDR3 and TCR beta VDJ profiling, genomic DNA was the template used. TCRdb re-analysed the reads in MiXCR, keeping a single row per CDR3 protein. This table holds about 81,000 distinct CDR3 sequences, more than 40% found once. This clonotype has more than one count but fewer than ten. Germline CDR1 reads GTSNPN; CDR2 reads SVGIG (reference sequence). V dropped 1 base and J dropped 3 bases, with 22 bases sitting between them. The CDR3 covers 18 residues. The chain joins TRBV30 to TRBJ1-5; D is perhaps TRBD1 (6 bases). This receptor was obtained from a human donor in good health, serving as a control. What was sequenced was sorted CD4+, CD8+, or CD8+CD57+ T cells (not recorded which) from PBMCs. The CDR3 coding sequence is TGTGCCTGGAGTGCCCCCGGTCCGGGACACGTAACCAATCAGCCCCAGCATTTT. It specifies CAWSAPGPGHVTNQPQHF.